These 3 T cell receptor beta chains originate from one sample sequenced in a study of OX40 agonist ivuxolimab in advanced cancers. The assay was immunoSEQ multiplex PCR, and TCRdb's table has in-frame clones only and misses some. The data contain about 100,000 clones, about 86% of them singletons. Sequences were derived from CD4+ or CD8+ T cells sorted from blood, sampled in a trial of the OX40 agonist ivuxolimab. The receptors come from an adult with an advanced solid tumor such as melanoma, head and neck, liver or kidney cancer.

Only one count was recorded for this clone. This chain connects TRBV23-1 to TRBJ1-5, with D tentatively TRBD1 (5 bases). TRBV23-1 is labeled an ORF, and its function is uncertain. CDR3 length: 15 amino acids. Trimming cost V 6 bases and J 3 bases, with 15 bases left between them. CDR3 loop: CASRLAGQINQPQHF. The CDR3 DNA sequence: TGCGCCAGCAGGCTCGCGGGGCAGATCAATCAGCCCCAGCATTTT.

V gene TRBV25-1 combines with J gene TRBJ2-7; 14 bases match TRBD2. CDR3 length: 15 residues. CDR1 is MGHDK, CDR2 SYGVNS, per germline. V dropped 4 bases and J dropped 5; count of bases not matched to a gene: 4. CDR3 amino acids: CASSVGTSGSHEQYF. The CDR3 bases are TGTGCCAGCAGTGTAGGGACTAGCGGGAGTCACGAGCAGTACTTC.

V is TRBV11-2 and J is TRBJ2-7; 9 bases are a match to TRBD1. The CDR3 covers 15 residues. The J segment lost 7 bases and the V segment lost 1 base, leaving 8 bases of the junction unmatched. CDR1 and CDR2 (germline): SGHAT, FQNNGV. CDR3 sequence reads: CASSLGLGTGKEQYF. The CDR3 DNA reads as TGTGCCAGCAGCTTAGGCCTAGGGACAGGGAAAGAGCAGTACTTC. The full variable domain, in which reference TRBV11-2 and TRBJ2-7 provide the parts outside the CDR3, is EAGVAQSPRYKIIEKRQSVAFWCNPISGHATLYWYQQILGQGPKLLIQFQNNGVVDDSQLPKDRFSAERLKGVDSTLKIQPAKLEDSAVYLCASSLGLGTGKEQYFGPGTRLTVT.